This TCR beta chain was recovered during a study of CD8 T cells in ankylosing spondylitis listed by TCRdb under 2017. Context from the whole study: The study set out to find disease-linked TCR variants by profiling T cell receptor beta repertoires in ankylosing spondylitis patients and healthy donors. In total, the full study cohort was made up of 100 to 140 healthy donors and about two dozen ankylosing spondylitis patients. Peripheral blood was sampled, and synovial fluid was additionally collected from ankylosing spondylitis patients. Study-wide findings and limitations: According to the report, matched synovial fluid samples from ankylosing spondylitis patients were significantly enriched for the disease-linked clones. Some motif variants were previously reported in synovial fluid and blood of reactive arthritis patients, suggesting common disease-initiation mechanisms. The disease-linked clones showed a CD8+ phenotype and occurred at relatively low frequencies in peripheral blood. Blood from ankylosing spondylitis patients appeared to be characterized by a TCR beta motif made up of several highly homologous amino acid variants.

Reads for this sample came from an Illumina HiSeq 2500. Quantitative 5'-RACE with molecular barcodes was the method used to prepare the TCR beta libraries. The paper's processing steps were these. Disease-linked TCR variants were identified with a new computational method built on a probabilistic model of VDJ rearrangement. The raw public data were reprocessed by TCRdb itself: fastp quality trimming at Q25, MiXCR clonotype calling, in-frame beta chains only. Rows merge per CDR3 protein into single entries with the most common DNA and genes. TCRdb's processing, not the authors' own work, is the source of the V and J calls. The sample table shows 200,000 to 300,000 distinct CDR3 sequences, and 7.5% to 9.5% are seen once. Of the sample, 4% to 5.5% falls within the top ten clones. This clonotype has ten or more counts. Which antigen it targets is not known. There are no base qualities to consult, and no much larger clone falls within one base.

The CDR1 and CDR2 encoded by the germline V gene (reference sequence) are DFQATT and SNEGSKA. Counted from cysteine to phenylalanine, this CDR3 has 17 amino acids. Only the CDR3 portion is preserved as DNA: 51 bases, with reading frame beginning at the first base. Trimming accounts for 5 bases at V and 0 bases at J, while the number of junction bases matched to no gene is 9. Material: blood, either unsorted or a sorted T cell fraction (not recorded which). The rearranged chain carries TRBV20-1 and TRBJ2-1; a stretch of 11 junction bases matches TRBD2. The TCR was taken from a female donor with ankylosing spondylitis or in good health (not recorded which). The CDR3 region: CSAYSGRALSSYNEQFF. The nucleotide sequence reads as follows: TGCAGTGCTTATAGCGGGAGGGCCTTAAGCTCCTACAATGAGCAGTTCTTC.